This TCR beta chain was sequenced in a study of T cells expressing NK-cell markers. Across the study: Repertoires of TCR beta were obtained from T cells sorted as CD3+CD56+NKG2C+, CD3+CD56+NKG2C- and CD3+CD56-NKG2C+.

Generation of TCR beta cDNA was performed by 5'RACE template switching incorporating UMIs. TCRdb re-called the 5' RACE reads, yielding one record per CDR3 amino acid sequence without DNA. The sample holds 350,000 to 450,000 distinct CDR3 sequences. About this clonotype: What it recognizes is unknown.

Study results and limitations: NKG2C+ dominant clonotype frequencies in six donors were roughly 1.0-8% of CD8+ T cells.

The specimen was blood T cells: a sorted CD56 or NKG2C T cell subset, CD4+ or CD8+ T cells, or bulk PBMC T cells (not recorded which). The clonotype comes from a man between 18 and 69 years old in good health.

This chain's CDR3 is CASSLTGTGNQPQHF. The V call is TRBV5-1, the J call TRBJ1-5; as DNA is missing, the TRBD1 call by TCRdb cannot be tested. The CDR3 consists of 15 residues. Per germline, CDR1 SGHRS and CDR2 YFSETQ.